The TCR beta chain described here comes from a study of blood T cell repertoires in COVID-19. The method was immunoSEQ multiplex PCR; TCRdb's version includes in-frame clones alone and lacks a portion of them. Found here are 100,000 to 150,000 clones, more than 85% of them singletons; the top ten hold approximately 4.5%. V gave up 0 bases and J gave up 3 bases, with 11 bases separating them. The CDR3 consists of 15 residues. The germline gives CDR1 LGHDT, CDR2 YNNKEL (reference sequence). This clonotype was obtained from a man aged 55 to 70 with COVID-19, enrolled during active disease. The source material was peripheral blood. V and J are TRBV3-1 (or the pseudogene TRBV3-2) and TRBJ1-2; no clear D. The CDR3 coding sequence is TGTGCCAGCAGCCAAGATAGGGAGGCGGACTATGGCTACACCTTC. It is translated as CASSQDREADYGYTF.